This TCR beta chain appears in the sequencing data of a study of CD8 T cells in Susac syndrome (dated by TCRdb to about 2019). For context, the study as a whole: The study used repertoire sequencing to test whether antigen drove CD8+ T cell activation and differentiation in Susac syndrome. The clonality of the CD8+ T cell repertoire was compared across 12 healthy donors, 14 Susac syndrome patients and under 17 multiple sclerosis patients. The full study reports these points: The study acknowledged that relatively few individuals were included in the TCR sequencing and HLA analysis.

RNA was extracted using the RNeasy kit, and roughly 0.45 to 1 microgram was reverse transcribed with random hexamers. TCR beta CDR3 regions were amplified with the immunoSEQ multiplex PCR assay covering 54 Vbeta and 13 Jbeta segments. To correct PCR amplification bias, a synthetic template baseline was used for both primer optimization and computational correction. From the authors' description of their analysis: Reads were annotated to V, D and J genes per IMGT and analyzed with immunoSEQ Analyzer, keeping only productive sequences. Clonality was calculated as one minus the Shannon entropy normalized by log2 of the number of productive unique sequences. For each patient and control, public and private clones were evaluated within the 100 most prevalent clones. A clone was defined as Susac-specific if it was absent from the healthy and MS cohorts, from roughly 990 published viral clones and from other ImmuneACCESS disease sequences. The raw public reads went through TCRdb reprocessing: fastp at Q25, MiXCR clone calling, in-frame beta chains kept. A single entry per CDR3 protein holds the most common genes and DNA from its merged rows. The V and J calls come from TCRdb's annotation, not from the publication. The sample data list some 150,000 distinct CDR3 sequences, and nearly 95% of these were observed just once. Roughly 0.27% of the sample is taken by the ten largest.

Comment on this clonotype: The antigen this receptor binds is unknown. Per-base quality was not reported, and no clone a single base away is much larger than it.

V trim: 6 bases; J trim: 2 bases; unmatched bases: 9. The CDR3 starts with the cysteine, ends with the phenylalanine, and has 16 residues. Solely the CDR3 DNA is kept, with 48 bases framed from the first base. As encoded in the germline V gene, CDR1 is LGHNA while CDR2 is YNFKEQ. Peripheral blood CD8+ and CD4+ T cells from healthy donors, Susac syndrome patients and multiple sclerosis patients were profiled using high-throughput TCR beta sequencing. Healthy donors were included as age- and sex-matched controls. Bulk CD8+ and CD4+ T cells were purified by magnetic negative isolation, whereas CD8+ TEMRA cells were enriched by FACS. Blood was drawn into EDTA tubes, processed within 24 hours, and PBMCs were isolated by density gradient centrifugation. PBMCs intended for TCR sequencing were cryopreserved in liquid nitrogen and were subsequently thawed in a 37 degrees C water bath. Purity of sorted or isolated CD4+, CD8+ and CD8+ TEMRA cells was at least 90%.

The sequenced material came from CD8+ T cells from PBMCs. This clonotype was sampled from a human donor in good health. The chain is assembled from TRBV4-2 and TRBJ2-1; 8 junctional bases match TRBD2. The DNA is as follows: TGTGCCAGCAGACCCGCCGGGACTAGTCCCTACAATGAGCAGTTCTTC. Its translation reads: CASRPAGTSPYNEQFF.